Below are 25 T cell receptor beta chains sequenced from a single sample in a study of T cells in women clearing cervical HPV infection. TCRdb's copy holds only in-frame clones and misses some; the assay was immunoSEQ multiplex PCR. This sample contains about 48,000 clones. The specimen was blood buffy coat. The receptor source for this set is a woman aged 18-70 years with a cervical HPV16 infection that either progressed to CIN3+ or cleared (not recorded which).

On this clone: The CDR3 end is not reached by the read, which stops 3 residues before it; the germline J gene fills it in. V gene TRBV12-3 or TRBV12-4 combines with J gene TRBJ1-2; no reliable D call. The CDR3 consists of 12 residues. Trimming stripped 2 bases from V and 4 bases from J, with 5 bases between. The sequenced part of the CDR3 DNA is TGTGCCAGCAGTTTACAACTCTATGGC. Its protein is CASSLQLYG. The complete CDR3 protein is CASSLQLYGYTF.

Note on this clone: Sequencing ends 3 residues short of the CDR3 end; the germline J gene provides the rest. The chain joins TRBV30 to TRBJ2-3; 7 bases fit TRBD1. CDR1 is GTSNPN, CDR2 SVGIG, per germline (reference sequence). Unmatched junction bases numbered 5, after V lost 6 bases and J lost 2 bases. The CDR3 runs to 13 residues. The covered CDR3 bases are TGTGCCTGTGACACAGGGGACACAGATACG. This sequence encodes CACDTGDTDT. The complete CDR3 protein is CACDTGDTDTQYF.

Details on this clone: The DNA ends 3 residues before the CDR3 does, and the rest of the CDR3 is filled in from the germline J gene. This chain links TRBV10-1 with TRBJ2-7; 11 nucleotides align to TRBD2. The CDR3 consists of 15 residues. The ends lost 4 bases at V and 1 base at J; junction bases unmatched: 3. Germline V gene lookup returns CDR1 WNHNN and CDR2 SYGVQD (reference sequence). Incomplete CDR3 DNA: TGCGCCAGCAGTGTAACTAGCGGGGGTTCCTACGAG. This codes for CASSVTSGGSYE. The full-length CDR3 reads as CASSVTSGGSYEQYF.

A remark on this clone: The CDR3 is cut off 3 residues early in the read; its end comes from the germline J gene. V and J are TRBV12-3 or TRBV12-4 and TRBJ1-4; the D gene is possibly TRBD1 (6 bases). Trimming removed 5 bases from V and 8 bases from J, with 15 bases in between. This CDR3 has 14 residues. The part of the CDR3 DNA that was read is TGTGCCAGCAGTGCGGACAGCCGAGGGGAAAAA. Translated: CASSADSRGEK. The CDR3 reads in full as CASSADSRGEKLFF.

For this clone: The CDR3 goes on 3 residues after the read ends, and that part is filled in from the germline J gene. The J gene is TRBJ2-5, the V gene TRBV7-2, with 8 bases that match TRBD2. Per the germline V gene, CDR1 is SGHTA and CDR2 is FQGNSA. V gave up 5 bases and J gave up 1 base; unmatched junction bases: 0. CDR3 length equals 13 residues. CDR3 DNA, as far as it was read: TGTGCCAGCAGCCGGGGGGGCCAAGAGACC. As protein: CASSRGGQET. From start to end, the CDR3 is CASSRGGQETQYF.

To note about this clone: The read falls 3 residues short of the CDR3 end, and the missing part is taken from the germline J gene. This chain joins TRBV6-1 and TRBJ1-3, with D possibly being TRBD1 (5 bases). Trimming took off 2 bases at V and 0 bases at J, with 8 bases between the two ends. This CDR3 is 15 amino acids long. Per germline, CDR1 MNHNS and CDR2 SASEGT. CDR3 DNA, as far as it was read: TGTGCCAGCAGTGAACGGGGGTACTCTGGAAACACC. This translates into CASSERGYSGNT. Given in full, the CDR3 is CASSERGYSGNTIYF.

As for this clone: The CDR3 is cut off 3 residues early in the read; its end comes from the germline J gene. The rearrangement links TRBV20-1 to TRBJ2-1, with 14 bases identical to TRBD2. Germline V gene sequence: CDR1 DFQATT, CDR2 SNEGSKA (reference sequence). The V segment lost 1 base and the J segment 0 bases; nucleotides outside the gene matches: 5. The CDR3 runs 18 residues. The CDR3 DNA, read in part, is TGCAGTGCTAGAGGACTAGCGGGAGGGCGACGCTCCTACAATGAG. Translation gives CSARGLAGGRRSYNE. The whole CDR3 sequence reads CSARGLAGGRRSYNEQFF.

As regards this clone: The read stops 3 residues short of the end of the CDR3; the missing end is completed from the germline J gene. This chain joins TRBV11-2 and TRBJ1-1, with 9 nucleotides matching TRBD1. This CDR3 contains 15 residues. The trim removed 5 bases at V and 4 bases at J, leaving 8 bases unmatched. Germline V gives CDR1 SGHAT, CDR2 FQNNGV. The CDR3 loop reads CASSPQGAVGTEAFF. CDR3 DNA, as far as it was read: TGTGCCAGCAGCCCACAGGGGGCAGTAGGCACTGAA. Supplemented by reference TRBV11-2 and TRBJ1-1, the full variable domain reads EAGVAQSPRYKIIEKRQSVAFWCNPISGHATLYWYQQILGQGPKLLIQFQNNGVVDDSQLPKDRFSAERLKGVDSTLKIQPAKLEDSAVYLCASSPQGAVGTEAFFGQGTRLTVV.

Worth noting for this clone: The read terminates 3 residues ahead of where the CDR3 ends, so the germline J gene completes it. The chain has TRBV5-5 and TRBJ2-2; D is perhaps TRBD2 (6 bases). The V gene lost 4 bases and the J gene lost 7 bases, with 14 bases spanning the gap. CDR1 is SGHKS and CDR2 is YYEKEE in the germline V gene (reference sequence). The CDR3 is 14 amino acids. The CDR3 spells CASSPVAADGELFF. The sequenced CDR3 bases are TGTGCCAGCAGCCCCGTAGCGGCGGACGGGGAG.

Details on this clone: The read gets to within 3 residues of the CDR3 end, and the germline J gene fills in the rest. This chain links TRBV12-3 or TRBV12-4 with TRBJ2-5; 9 bases are shared with TRBD1. CDR3 size: 15 residues. The junction had 11 bases not matched to a gene; V was cut back by 7 bases and J by 5 bases. This CDR3 is CASTLDRGTSETQYF. Partial CDR3 DNA: TGTGCCAGCACCCTGGACAGGGGCACCTCGGAGACC.

Comment on this clone: The read gets to within 3 residues of the CDR3 end, and the germline J gene fills in the rest. The V call is TRBV5-3, the J call TRBJ2-5, with 11 nucleotides matching TRBD1. TRBV5-3 is noted as an ORF with a role that remains uncertain. There are 15 residues in the CDR3. V lost 4 bases and J lost 5; bases outside the gene matches: 7. The CDR3 loop reads CARSPGQGAWETQYF. The covered CDR3 bases are TGTGCCAGAAGCCCTGGACAGGGGGCTTGGGAGACC.

A note on this clone: The read gets to within 3 residues of the CDR3 end, and the germline J gene fills in the rest. This sequence joins TRBV19 and TRBJ2-3; a weak D match, TRBD2 (6 bases). The CDR3 runs to 15 residues. Germline V gives CDR1 LNHDA, CDR2 SQIVND (reference sequence). The germline V and J ends were trimmed by 3 bases and 3 bases, with 13 bases remaining between them. The CDR3 reads CASSIRDSATDTQYF. Partial CDR3 DNA: TGTGCCAGTAGTATCCGGGACTCAGCGACAGATACG.

In the case of this clone: Coverage ceases 3 residues before the CDR3 finishes, and the germline J gene fills in the end. This sequence joins TRBV2 and TRBJ1-2; 7 bases fit TRBD1. Per germline, CDR1 SNHLY and CDR2 FYNNEI. This CDR3 contains 16 residues. CDR3 sequence: CASSAFDRDRSSGYTF. CDR3 DNA (partial): TGTGCCAGCAGCGCCTTCGACCGGGACAGATCCTCCGGC.

Remarks on this clone: Read coverage stops 3 residues before the CDR3 terminus; the germline J gene supplies the remainder. J is TRBJ1-1 and V is TRBV5-1, with 7 bases lining up with TRBD1. Germline CDR1 is SGHRS and CDR2 is YFSETQ. This CDR3 has 15 residues. The junction had 9 bases not matched to a gene; V was cut back by 4 bases and J by 3 bases. CDR3 DNA, as far as it was read: TGCGCCAGCAGCAGGGACAGTAGGTCGGACACTGAA. This sequence encodes CASSRDSRSDTE. The whole CDR3 sequence is CASSRDSRSDTEAFF.

With regard to this clone: Sequencing ends 3 residues short of the CDR3 end; the germline J gene provides the rest. This chain uses TRBV19 with TRBJ1-4; TRBD1 might be the D (6 bases). V shed 9 bases and J shed 8 bases, with 16 bases lying between them. Germline CDR1 and CDR2: LNHDA and SQIVND (reference sequence). CDR3 size: 13 residues. The CDR3 loop reads CASRGALIEKLFF. The CDR3 DNA, read in part, is TGTGCCAGCCGGGGGGCCCTTATCGAAAAA.

A remark on this clone: Read coverage stops 3 residues before the CDR3 terminus; the germline J gene supplies the remainder. V usage is TRBV6-2 or TRBV6-3 and J usage is TRBJ1-1; 7 bases fit TRBD1. V lost 5 bases to trimming and J lost 5 bases; unmatched junction nucleotides: 5. The CDR3 consists of 13 residues. Germline CDR1 reads MNHEY; CDR2 reads SVGEGT. CDR3 amino acids: CASSQGVWTEAFF. Incomplete CDR3 DNA: TGTGCCAGCAGTCAGGGGGTGTGGACTGAA.

With regard to this clone: The CDR3 end falls 3 residues outside the read, so it is completed with the germline J gene. This sequence joins TRBV7-2 and TRBJ2-5; TRBD2 matches at 9 bases. From germline, CDR1 is SGHTA and CDR2 FQGNSA. The J segment lost 7 bases and the V segment lost 5 bases, leaving 11 bases of the junction unmatched. The CDR3 covers 15 residues. CDR3 loop: CASSPPGLAHGTQYF. The part of the CDR3 DNA that was read is TGTGCCAGCAGCCCACCGGGACTAGCTCATGGGACC.

As to this clone: The sequence runs out 3 residues before the end of the CDR3; the remainder is reconstructed from the germline J gene. The rearrangement links TRBV28 to TRBJ2-7, with TRBD2 matching 7 bases. This CDR3 has 14 amino acids. After removal of 2 bases from V and 0 bases from J, the junction contained 1 base not matched to a gene. The V gene's germline CDR1 is MDHEN and CDR2 SYDVKM. CDR3 in amino acids: CASSLGGSSYEQYF. The sequenced CDR3 bases are TGTGCCAGCAGTTTAGGCGGGAGCTCCTACGAG.

As regards this clone: The CDR3 end is not reached by the read, which stops 3 residues before it; the germline J gene fills it in. In the same sample, other DNA sequences code for this CDR3. This chain connects TRBV18 to TRBJ2-4; D perhaps matches TRBD2 (6 bases). The V end lost 0 bases, the J end lost 3 bases, and 15 bases lay between the germline ends. Germline CDR1 reads KGHSH; CDR2 reads LQKENI. The CDR3 is 17 residues long. The CDR3 loop is CASSPPPGIGGKNIQYF. Partial CDR3 DNA: TGTGCCAGCTCACCACCTCCGGGAATCGGGGGCAAAAACATT.

Note on this clone: The germline gene is not matched at one end of the junction; a read error may be the cause. The read falls 3 residues short of the CDR3 end, and the missing part is taken from the germline J gene. The chain links TRBV28 to TRBJ2-7; 10 bases match TRBD1. This CDR3 has 17 residues. Germline V gene sequence: CDR1 MDHEN, CDR2 SYDVKM. CDR3 sequence reads: CVSSLVLFGTGDYEQYF. The CDR3 bases that were read are TGTGTCAGCAGTTTAGTACTTTTCGGGACAGGGGATTACGAG.

Comments on this clone: The missing CDR3 end, 3 residues past where the read stops, is filled in from the germline J gene. The V and J genes are TRBV6-2 or TRBV6-3 and TRBJ2-2, with D perhaps matching TRBD2 (7 bases). CDR1 and CDR2 from the germline V gene are MNHEY and SVGEGT. Trimming cost V 2 bases and J 4 bases, with 14 bases left between them. CDR3 size: 16 residues. CDR3 amino acids: CASSYGGGGGTGELFF. Partial CDR3 DNA: TGTGCCAGCAGTTACGGTGGCGGGGGCGGCACCGGGGAG.

On this clone itself: The read comes to an end 3 residues before the CDR3 does, leaving the germline J gene to fill in the end. J is TRBJ1-5 and V is TRBV20-1; D unclear. CDR1 DFQATT and CDR2 SNEGSKA come from the germline V gene (reference sequence). V dropped 3 bases and J dropped 2 bases, with 11 bases sitting between them. CDR3 length: 14 amino acids. Incomplete CDR3 DNA: TGCAGTGCTAGGCGGTATTTGGGCAATCAGCCC. Protein: CSARRYLGNQP. The whole CDR3 reads CSARRYLGNQPQHF.

Worth noting for this clone: The CDR3 extends 3 residues past the end of the read, so its final part is completed from the germline J gene. This sequence joins TRBV29-1 and TRBJ2-1; 8 nucleotides match TRBD2. Trimming removed 0 bases from V and 3 bases from J; junction bases left unmatched: 7. This CDR3 is built from 16 residues. Germline V gives CDR1 SQVTM, CDR2 ANQGSEA. CDR3 DNA, as far as it was read: TGCAGCGTTGAAGACCAGCTAGCGGGCCACTACAATGAG. Its protein product is CSVEDQLAGHYNE. The CDR3 as a whole reads CSVEDQLAGHYNEQFF.

Remarks on this clone: The read terminates 3 residues before the CDR3 end, so the remaining end is supplied by the germline J gene. V usage is TRBV20-1 and J usage is TRBJ1-2; D ambiguous. This CDR3 is built from 13 residues. Germline loops: CDR1 DFQATT, CDR2 SNEGSKA (reference sequence). The sequenced part of the CDR3 DNA is TGCAGTGCTAGTGACGGCTTCATCGGGGGC. Its protein is CSASDGFIGG. The CDR3, in full, reads CSASDGFIGGYTF.

Note on this clone: The CDR3 extends 3 residues past the end of the read, so its final part is completed from the germline J gene. The genes are TRBV19 and TRBJ2-3, with 9 bases lining up with TRBD2. This CDR3 region has 17 residues. Germline CDR1 is LNHDA and CDR2 is SQIVND (reference sequence). With V trimmed by 2 bases and J by 2 bases, 8 bases remained unmatched. The CDR3 DNA, read in part, is TGTGCCAGTAGTATAATATCTAGCGGGACCTTCACAGATACG. This sequence encodes CASSIISSGTFTDT. The whole CDR3 protein reads CASSIISSGTFTDTQYF.